This record looks at one T cell receptor beta chain sequence and its context. Method: immunoSEQ multiplex PCR; TCRdb's copy keeps in-frame clones and lacks some. This sample carries over 150,000 clones, around 94% of them seen once, and the ten largest clones take around 1.3%. The sample belongs to a study of control samples from healthy donors and cancer patients. CDR3 size: 15 residues. Germline loops: CDR1 SGHTA, CDR2 FQGTGA. Trimming took 6 bases from V and 1 from J; bases not matched to a gene: 5. Material for sequencing was blood. The chain employs TRBV7-3 and TRBJ2-1, with 8 bases identical to TRBD1. The origin of this receptor is a woman aged 18 to 35 in good health. In nucleotides, the CDR3 is TGTGCCAGCAGGTCTACAGGGGGTTCCTACAATGAGCAGTTCTTC. Translated: CASRSTGGSYNEQFF.